This TCR beta chain was captured by sequencing in a study of cytomegalovirus exposure and HLA in healthy donors. For the study at large: An earlier analysis identified 95 million to 120 million unique TCR beta sequences in approximately 190 million T cells.

Primers: 60 Vbeta forward and 13 Jbeta reverse. Assay used: immunoSEQ multiplex PCR; TCRdb lists only in-frame clones, some missing. The sample has about 76,000 clones; nearly 80% are singletons. CDR3 length: 13 amino acids. V lost 5 bases to trimming and J lost 6 bases, with 13 bases between them. Germline V gene sequence: CDR1 SGHTA, CDR2 FQGNSA. The sequence was obtained from a woman in her thirties or forties in good health and CMV-seropositive. This chain links TRBV7-2 with TRBJ1-1; D is unresolved. The sample taken for sequencing was PBMCs. The CDR3 protein is CASSQTKSAEAFF. CDR3 sequence (DNA): TGTGCCAGCAGCCAGACCAAGAGCGCTGAAGCTTTCTTT.